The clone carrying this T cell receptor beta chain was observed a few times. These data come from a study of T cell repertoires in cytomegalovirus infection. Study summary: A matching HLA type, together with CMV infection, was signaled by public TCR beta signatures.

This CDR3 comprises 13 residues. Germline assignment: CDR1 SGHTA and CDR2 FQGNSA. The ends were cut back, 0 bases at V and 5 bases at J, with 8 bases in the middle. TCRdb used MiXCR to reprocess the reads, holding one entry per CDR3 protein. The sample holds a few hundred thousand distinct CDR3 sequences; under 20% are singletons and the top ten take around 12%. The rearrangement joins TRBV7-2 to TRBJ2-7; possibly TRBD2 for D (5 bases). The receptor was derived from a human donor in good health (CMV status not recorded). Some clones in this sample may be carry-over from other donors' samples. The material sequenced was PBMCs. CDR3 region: CASSLARVNEQYF. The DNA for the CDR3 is TGTGCCAGCAGCTTAGCGAGGGTAAACGAGCAGTACTTC.